What follows is one T cell receptor (beta chain) and its context. This sample stems from a study of blood T cell repertoires in COVID-19. Donors in Cohort 3 counted as recovered after two negative PCRs, clearance, or symptom resolution. Authors' analysis steps: Amplification from reference gene primers served as the basis for estimated nucleated cell counts. Profiling relied on immunoSEQ multiplex PCR, and the TCRdb table lists in-frame clones only, not all of them. Clonal size and the V and J genes are those of that table, whereas D and trimming came from the DNA. The sample carries roughly 180,000 clones, approximately 85% recorded once. Germline CDR1 reads SGHTS; CDR2 reads YDEGEE. CDR3 length: 14 amino acids. After removal of 2 bases from V and 11 bases from J, the junction contained 10 bases not matched to a gene.

The sequence derives from a man aged 35 to 55 who had recovered from COVID-19. This chain links TRBV5-8 with TRBJ2-7; 10 bases are shared with TRBD2. Material: PBMCs or T cells enriched from blood (not recorded which). The DNA for the CDR3 is TGTGCCAGCAGCTTTAGACTAGCGGGCTCCTTAGAGTACTTC. Protein sequence: CASSFRLAGSLEYF.